The 21 T cell receptor beta chains below come from one sample, sequenced in a study of blood T cell repertoires in COVID-19. Libraries were prepared by immunoSEQ multiplex PCR; TCRdb keeps only in-frame clonotypes and omits some of them. This table holds around 190,000 clones, nearly 90% found once. Sequenced input: peripheral blood. The receptor set was obtained from a man in his fifties with COVID-19, enrolled during active disease.

J is TRBJ1-5 and V is TRBV18; 8 positions agree with TRBD1. Losses at the gene ends were 1 base for V and 3 bases for J; bases not matched to a gene: 2. The CDR3 extends over 15 amino acids. From germline, CDR1 is KGHSH and CDR2 LQKENI. CDR3 protein: CASSPRQGFNQPQHF. The CDR3 nucleotides are TGTGCCAGCTCACCACGACAGGGGTTCAATCAGCCCCAGCATTTT.

CDR3 sequence: CASSYSASNQPQHF. In DNA, the CDR3 is TGTGCCAGCAGTTACTCAGCCAGCAATCAGCCCCAGCATTTT. The gene calls are TRBV6-5 and TRBJ1-5, with D unresolved. V was clipped by 0 bases and J by 1 base, with 4 bases between them. Germline CDR1 reads MNHEY; CDR2 reads SVGAGI. The CDR3 has 14 amino acids.

The J gene is TRBJ1-2, the V gene TRBV28; tentative D call: TRBD1 (5 bases). Germline V CDR1 and CDR2: MDHEN, SYDVKM. The germline V and J ends were trimmed by 5 bases and 7 bases, with 17 bases remaining between them. CDR3 size: 14 residues. The CDR3 spells CASSPADGGGGYTF. DNA of the CDR3: TGTGCCAGCAGTCCGGCCGATGGGGGGGGTGGCTACACCTTC.

V is TRBV5-5 and J is TRBJ2-1, with 12 bases lining up with TRBD2. After removal of 3 bases from V and 8 bases from J, the junction contained 9 bases not matched to a gene. The CDR3 loop spans 16 amino acids. Germline CDR1 reads SGHKS; CDR2 reads YYEKEE (reference sequence). CDR3 loop: CASSSLLAGGPDEQFF. The CDR3 region has the DNA TGTGCCAGCAGCTCGCTCCTAGCGGGGGGGCCCGATGAGCAGTTCTTC.

The gene calls are TRBV18 and TRBJ2-1; perhaps TRBD2 as D (6 bases). V shed 1 base and J shed 7 bases, with 14 bases lying between them. The V gene's germline CDR1 is KGHSH and CDR2 LQKENI. The CDR3 extends over 15 amino acids. The chain's CDR3 is CASSPRGVEGNEQFF. DNA of the CDR3: TGTGCCAGCTCACCACGGGGGGTCGAGGGGAATGAGCAGTTCTTC.

The sample holds a few counts of this clone. The chain joins TRBV28 to TRBJ1-1; 9 nucleotides agree with TRBD1. V was clipped by 7 bases and J by 8 bases; unmatched bases: 11. The germline V gene encodes CDR1 MDHEN and CDR2 SYDVKM. The CDR3 length is 14 residues. This CDR3 reads CASTRQGGNGEAFF. CDR3 coding DNA: TGTGCCAGCACCAGACAGGGGGGGAACGGGGAAGCTTTCTTT.

The chain recombines TRBV7-2 with TRBJ2-1; 9 bases match TRBD2. CDR1 SGHTA and CDR2 FQGNSA come from the germline V gene. This CDR3 spans 15 amino acids. J gave up 0 bases and V 7 bases, and 4 bases lay outside the gene matches. CDR3 in amino acids: CASISRGGSYNEQFF. The CDR3 region has the DNA TGTGCCAGCATCTCGCGGGGGGGCTCCTACAATGAGCAGTTCTTC.

This clone was observed a handful of times. CDR3 bases: TGTGCCACCAGTGATTTGCACCCTAAGGGGCCTCATCAGCCCCAGCATTTT. Its translation is CATSDLHPKGPHQPQHF. The chain combines TRBV24-1 with TRBJ1-5, with a tentative D call TRBD1 (5 bases). CDR3 length: 17 amino acids. Trimming cost V 0 bases and J 5 bases, with 16 bases left between them. The germline gives CDR1 KGHDR, CDR2 SFDVKD.

The chain recombines TRBV6-5 with TRBJ1-2, with TRBD1 as a possible D gene (6 bases). The V and J ends lost 10 bases and 8 bases respectively, with 14 bases between them. This CDR3 is 11 amino acids long. CDR1 MNHEY and CDR2 SVGAGI come from the germline V gene. The CDR3 region has the DNA TGTGCCACTTCAACTGGGGGCGGCTACACCTTC. It translates to CATSTGGGYTF.

The sample holds a few counts of this clone. The DNA is left out, because the CDR3 cannot be placed on it with certainty; the CDR3 is given as TCRdb lists it. The chain recombines TRBV28 with TRBJ1-1; the table's D gene call, TRBD1, was not cross checked with the DNA. CDR1 MDHEN and CDR2 SYDVKM come from the germline V gene. The CDR3 has 16 residues if both end residues are counted. The CDR3 sequence is CASSTSGQIMNTEAFF.

The gene calls are TRBV6-6 and TRBJ2-1; 9 bases agree with TRBD2. The V gene end was trimmed by 6 bases and the J gene end by 1 base; junction bases not matched to a gene: 7. Germline V CDR1 and CDR2: MNHNY, SVGAGI (reference sequence). The CDR3 totals 16 residues. The CDR3 spells CASRTLAGASYNEQFF. For the CDR3, the DNA is TGTGCCAGCAGAACCTTAGCGGGAGCATCCTACAATGAGCAGTTCTTC.

This clone has only a few counts. The chain recombines TRBV7-9 with TRBJ2-7; D might be TRBD2 (5 bases). The V and J ends lost 5 bases and 3 bases respectively, with 14 bases between them. This CDR3 spans 14 amino acids. Germline V CDR1 and CDR2: SEHNR, FQNEAQ (reference sequence). The CDR3 region has the DNA TGTGCCAGCAGCCCTAGGGAGAACAACTACGAGCAGTACTTC. Translation gives CASSPRENNYEQYF.

This sequence joins TRBV2 and TRBJ2-7; the D is unclear. The germline V and J ends were trimmed by 1 base and 2 bases, with 6 bases remaining between them. Germline V gene lookup returns CDR1 SNHLY and CDR2 FYNNEI. CDR3 length: 13 residues. CDR3 protein: CASSEVLTYEQYF. The CDR3 nucleotides read TGTGCCAGCAGTGAAGTCCTTACCTACGAGCAGTACTTC.

V gene TRBV11-2 combines with J gene TRBJ1-5; tentatively, D is TRBD1 (6 bases). The CDR3 consists of 15 residues. V lost 5 bases to trimming and J lost 3 bases, with 14 bases between them. CDR1 and CDR2 (germline): SGHAT, FQNNGV. The CDR3 DNA sequence: TGTGCCAGCAGCGTATCCGGGACAAACAATCAGCCCCAGCATTTT. Protein product: CASSVSGTNNQPQHF.

J is TRBJ2-7 and V is TRBV3-1 (or the pseudogene TRBV3-2); 7 nucleotides line up with TRBD2. CDR1 and CDR2 (germline): LGHDT, YNNKEL (reference sequence). Unmatched junction bases numbered 5, after V lost 1 base and J lost 5 bases. The CDR3 has 14 amino acids. CDR3 amino acids: CASSQAGGRNEQYF. CDR3 in DNA: TGTGCCAGCAGCCAAGCGGGGGGAAGGAACGAGCAGTACTTC.

This chain joins TRBV24-1 and TRBJ2-2; 14 bases align to TRBD2. J gave up 10 bases and V 4 bases, and 7 bases lay outside the gene matches. The CDR3 has 16 residues. The germline gives CDR1 KGHDR, CDR2 SFDVKD. DNA of the CDR3: TGTGCCACCAGTGACAGACTAGCGGGGGGGCGAGAGGAGCTGTTTTTT. Its translation: CATSDRLAGGREELFF.

The V call is TRBV6-2 or TRBV6-3, the J call TRBJ2-1, with 7 bases aligning to TRBD1. V gave up 0 bases and J gave up 6 bases; unmatched junction bases: 5. Per germline, CDR1 MNHEY and CDR2 SVGEGT. CDR3 length: 15 amino acids. The CDR3 coding sequence is TGTGCCAGCAGTTACTCCGACAGGGTCGGCAATGAGCAGTTCTTC. This codes for CASSYSDRVGNEQFF.

The genes are TRBV5-1 and TRBJ1-1; 8 bases agree with TRBD1. The CDR3 contains 16 residues. Trimming cost V 2 bases and J 0 bases; bases outside gene matches: 6. Germline loops: CDR1 SGHRS, CDR2 YFSETQ. CDR3 bases: TGCGCCAGCAGCTTCAGACAGGGGAGGGTGAACACTGAAGCTTTCTTT. This gives the protein CASSFRQGRVNTEAFF. The complete variable domain, with remaining parts taken from reference TRBV5-1 and TRBJ1-1, reads KAGVTQTPRYLIKTRGQQVTLSCSPISGHRSVSWYQQTPGQGLQFLFEYFSETQRNKGNFPGRFSGRQFSNSRSEMNVSTLELGDSALYLCASSFRQGRVNTEAFFGQGTRLTVV.

The chain has TRBV11-1 and TRBJ1-1; maybe TRBD1 (5 bases). V shed 5 bases and J shed 1 base, with 8 bases lying between them. The CDR3 runs 13 residues. Germline CDR1 reads SGHAT; CDR2 reads FQDESV (reference sequence). The DNA for the CDR3 is TGTGCCAGCAGCCGTGGACAGAACACTGAAGCTTTCTTT. This translates into CASSRGQNTEAFF.

The CDR3 DNA reads TGTGCCAGCAGCTTAGATGTTAGCGTCAACTACGAGCAGTACTTC. It is translated as CASSLDVSVNYEQYF. This sequence joins TRBV11-1 and TRBJ2-7; tentatively, D is TRBD2 (5 bases). The CDR3 is 15 residues long. Germline lookup yields CDR1 SGHAT and CDR2 FQDESV (reference sequence). Trimming took 1 base from V and 3 from J, leaving 13 bases between them.

In this sample, this clone turned up once. The rearrangement links TRBV12-3 or TRBV12-4 to TRBJ2-1; D remains ambiguous. V was trimmed by 2 bases and J by 6 bases, leaving 8 bases between them. The CDR3 runs 13 residues. The CDR3 coding sequence is TGTGCCAGCAGTTTAATTTCCAGCAATGAGCAGTTCTTC. This sequence encodes CASSLISSNEQFF.